This TCR beta chain derives from a study of radiation and T cells in renal cell carcinoma (TCRdb year 2020). For the wider study: Samples were obtained from a clinical trial, in which 15 Gy stereotactic body radiation therapy was delivered to primary renal cell carcinomas and nephrectomy was performed 4 weeks later. In total, 50 to 60 samples, comprising around 26 tumors and approximately 27 peripheral blood samples, were subjected to TCR beta sequencing. A total of 4 million to 5 million unique CDR3 nucleotide sequences, encoding roughly 3,000,000 unique CDR3 amino acid sequences, were found across all 50 or so samples.

Sample time point, as interpreted from the label and publication: baseline pretreatment blood. Reading the label with the study, this specimen's treatment or condition is: 15 Gy SBRT to primary tumor, nephrectomy 4 weeks later. Serial peripheral blood from radiation-treated patients was sampled at baseline, 2 weeks and 4 weeks after SBRT to track tumor-enriched clonotypes. Every patient's renal cell carcinoma showed clear cell pathology. Genomic DNA for TCR sequencing was prepared using the QIAamp DNA Blood Mini Kit (Qiagen). The analyses included just those samples that passed every quality control check. Relative to germline, V is missing 7 bases and J is missing 6 bases, with 15 bases of the junction outside any gene match. The CDR3 starts with the cysteine, ends with the phenylalanine, and has 16 residues. Only the CDR3 DNA is retained, 48 bases long and in frame from the first base. Taken from the germline V gene, the CDR1 and CDR2 loops are SGHTA and FQGNSA.

What the work shows at the level of the full study, not this receptor alone: Blood repertoire dynamics were not followed beyond 4 weeks after treatment. Because pretreatment tumor biopsies were not available, the study could not determine whether clonotypes were already present within the tumor at baseline. Top tumor clonotypes rose in blood from baseline to 2 weeks post-radiation, then contracted by 4 weeks, suggesting transient expansion of tumor-resident clones. The single-armed trial design could not address effects of radiation dose or scheduling on the TCR repertoire.

For this clone: It lacks a known antigen. No qualities accompany the bases; no much larger clone lies one base away.

Following the manufacturer's recommendations, the immunoSEQ kit was used to generate TCR beta libraries from genomic DNA. To prepare libraries, a first multiplex PCR with proprietary primers was run, followed by a second PCR that added unique barcodes, and a bead cleanup was done after each round. A positive control reaction and a negative control reaction, both provided in the kit, were run with every batch of samples. The final libraries were assessed on an Agilent 4200 TapeStation D1000 ScreenTape, pooled by volume, and quantified by qPCR. Sequencing ran on an Illumina NextSeq500 with a MidOutput 150-cycle cartridge, using 156 Read1 and 15 Index1 cycles with kit custom primers. The pooled library was loaded at 0.75 to 1 pM, with an approximately 20% PhiX control spiked in. Per the original workflow: Vendor-processed data were analyzed in R, with a clonotype defined as all T cells sharing the same CDR3 nucleotide sequence. For clone abundance analyses, frequencies were normalized to the 10,000 most abundant clones per sample. Public T cell clones, which averaged fewer than five per sample, were excluded before analysis. Tumor-enriched clonotypes and baseline blood-enriched clonotypes were defined as those with an abundance difference of at least 32-fold between compartments. A beta-binomial differential abundance model was applied to find clonotypes that expanded or contracted between blood time points. Similarity between tumor and blood repertoires was quantified using the Baroni-Urbani and Buser coefficient, and groups were compared with two-tailed Wilcoxon tests in R. TCRdb carries this immuneACCESS record with in-frame sequences only. Its versions omit some clonotypes, under half of them owing to an unresolved V gene in the studies checked, with the rest unexplained. V, J and clone size reflect that table, while D and trimming were determined from the DNA. The sample table holds roughly 53,000 clones, of which 75% to 85% were seen once. The ten largest clones represent 25% to 35% of the sample.

The source was blood, collected from a patient whose treatment included radiotherapy and nephrectomy. The receptor comes from a woman between 65 and 79 years old with renal cell carcinoma. The V and J segments used are TRBV7-2 and TRBJ2-1; 7 bases in the middle match TRBD2. The nucleotide sequence reads TGTGCCAGCAATCCAAGGAGCGGGATCGGTCGCAATGAGCAGTTCTTC. Its coded protein is CASNPRSGIGRNEQFF.